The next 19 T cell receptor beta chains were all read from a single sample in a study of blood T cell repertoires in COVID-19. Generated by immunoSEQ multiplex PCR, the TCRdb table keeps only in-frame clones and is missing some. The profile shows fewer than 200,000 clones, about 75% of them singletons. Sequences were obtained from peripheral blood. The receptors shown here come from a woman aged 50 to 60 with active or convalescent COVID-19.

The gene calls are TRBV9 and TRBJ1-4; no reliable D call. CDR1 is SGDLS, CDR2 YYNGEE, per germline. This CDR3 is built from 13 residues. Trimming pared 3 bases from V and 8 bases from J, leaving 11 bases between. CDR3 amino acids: CASSDANLEKLFF. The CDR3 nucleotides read TGTGCCAGCAGCGACGCCAACTTGGAAAAACTGTTTTTT.

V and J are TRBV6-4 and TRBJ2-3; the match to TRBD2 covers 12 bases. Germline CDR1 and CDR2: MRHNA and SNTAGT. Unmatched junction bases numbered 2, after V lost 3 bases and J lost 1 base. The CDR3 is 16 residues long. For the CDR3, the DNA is TGTGCCAGCAGTGAACTAGCGGGGGGCGGCACAGATACGCAGTATTTT. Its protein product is CASSELAGGGTDTQYF.

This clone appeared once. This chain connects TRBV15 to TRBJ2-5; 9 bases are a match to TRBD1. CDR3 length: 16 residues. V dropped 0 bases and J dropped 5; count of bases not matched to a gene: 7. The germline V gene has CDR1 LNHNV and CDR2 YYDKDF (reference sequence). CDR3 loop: CATSRDRGQGRETQYF. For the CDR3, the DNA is TGTGCCACCAGCAGAGATCGCGGACAGGGGAGGGAGACCCAGTACTTC.

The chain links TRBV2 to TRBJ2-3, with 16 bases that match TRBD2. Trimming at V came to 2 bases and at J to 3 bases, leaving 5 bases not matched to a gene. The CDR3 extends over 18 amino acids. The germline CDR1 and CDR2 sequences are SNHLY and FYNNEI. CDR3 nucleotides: TGTGCCAGCAGTGAACTTGGGACTAGCGGGGGGGCGACAGATACGCAGTATTTT. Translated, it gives CASSELGTSGGATDTQYF.

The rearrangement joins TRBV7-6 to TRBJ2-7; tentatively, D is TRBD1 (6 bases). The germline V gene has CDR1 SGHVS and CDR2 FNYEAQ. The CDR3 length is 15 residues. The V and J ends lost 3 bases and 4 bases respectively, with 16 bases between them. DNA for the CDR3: TGTGCCAGCAGCTTGGCTAGTGGGGGCATATACGAGCAGTACTTC. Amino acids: CASSLASGGIYEQYF.

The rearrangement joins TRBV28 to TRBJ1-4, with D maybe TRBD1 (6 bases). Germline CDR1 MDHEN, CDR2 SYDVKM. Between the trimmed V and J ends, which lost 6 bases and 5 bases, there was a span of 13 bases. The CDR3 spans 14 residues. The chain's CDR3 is CASRPADRNEKLFF. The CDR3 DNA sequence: TGTGCCAGCAGGCCCGCGGACAGAAATGAAAAACTGTTTTTT.

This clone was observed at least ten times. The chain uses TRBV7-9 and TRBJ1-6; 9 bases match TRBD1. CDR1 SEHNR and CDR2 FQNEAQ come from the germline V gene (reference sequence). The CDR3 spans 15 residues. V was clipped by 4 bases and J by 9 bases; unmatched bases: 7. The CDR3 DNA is TGTGCCAGCAGCTCCGACAGGGGGAGCGGTTCACCCCTCCACTTT. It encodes CASSSDRGSGSPLHF.

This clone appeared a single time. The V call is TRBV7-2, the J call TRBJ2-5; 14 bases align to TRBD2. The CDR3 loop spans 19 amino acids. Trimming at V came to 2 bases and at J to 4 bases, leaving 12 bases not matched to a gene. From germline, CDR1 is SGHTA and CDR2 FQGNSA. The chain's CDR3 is CASSLLTSGGARGIETQYF. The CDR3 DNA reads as TGTGCCAGCAGCTTACTGACTAGCGGGGGGGCCAGGGGTATAGAGACCCAGTACTTC.

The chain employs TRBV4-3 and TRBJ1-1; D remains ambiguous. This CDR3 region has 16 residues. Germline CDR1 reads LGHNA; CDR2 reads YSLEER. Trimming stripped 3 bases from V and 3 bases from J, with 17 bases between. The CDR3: CASSQETARRDTEAFF. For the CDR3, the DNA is TGCGCCAGCAGCCAGGAGACCGCTCGACGGGACACTGAAGCTTTCTTT.

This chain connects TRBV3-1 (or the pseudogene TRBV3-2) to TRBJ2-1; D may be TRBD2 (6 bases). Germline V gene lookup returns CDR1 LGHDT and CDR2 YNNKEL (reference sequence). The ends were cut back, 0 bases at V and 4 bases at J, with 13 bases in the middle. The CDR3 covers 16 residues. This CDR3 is CASSQDPGSGYNEQFF. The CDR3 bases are TGTGCCAGCAGCCAAGATCCCGGGAGTGGATACAATGAGCAGTTCTTC.

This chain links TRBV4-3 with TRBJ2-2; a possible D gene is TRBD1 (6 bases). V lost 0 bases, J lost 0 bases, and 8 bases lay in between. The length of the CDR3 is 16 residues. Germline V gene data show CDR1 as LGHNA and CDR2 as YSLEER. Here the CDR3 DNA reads TGCGCCAGCAGCCAAGAAGGGGGAGCGAACACCGGGGAGCTGTTTTTT. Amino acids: CASSQEGGANTGELFF.

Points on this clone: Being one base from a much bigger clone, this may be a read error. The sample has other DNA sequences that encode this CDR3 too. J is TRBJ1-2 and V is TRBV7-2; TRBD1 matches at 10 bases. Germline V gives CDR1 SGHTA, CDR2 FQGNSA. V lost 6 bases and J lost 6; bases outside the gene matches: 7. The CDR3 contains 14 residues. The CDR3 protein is CASSLRGQGHGYTF. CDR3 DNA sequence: TGTGCCAGCAGTTTAAGGGGACAGGGGCATGGCTACACCTTC.

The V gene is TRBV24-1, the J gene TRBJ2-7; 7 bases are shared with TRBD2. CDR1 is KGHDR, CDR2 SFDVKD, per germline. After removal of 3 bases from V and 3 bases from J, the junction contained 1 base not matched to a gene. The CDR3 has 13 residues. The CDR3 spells CATSDASGYEQYF. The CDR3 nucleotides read TGTGCCACCAGTGATGCTAGCGGCTACGAGCAGTACTTC.

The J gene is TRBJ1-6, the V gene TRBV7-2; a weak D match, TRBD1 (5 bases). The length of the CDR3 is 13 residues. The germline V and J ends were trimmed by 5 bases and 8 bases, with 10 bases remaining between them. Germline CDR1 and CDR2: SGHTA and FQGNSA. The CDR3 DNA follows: TGTGCCAGCAGCCAAGACAGTGATTCACCCCTCCACTTT. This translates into CASSQDSDSPLHF.

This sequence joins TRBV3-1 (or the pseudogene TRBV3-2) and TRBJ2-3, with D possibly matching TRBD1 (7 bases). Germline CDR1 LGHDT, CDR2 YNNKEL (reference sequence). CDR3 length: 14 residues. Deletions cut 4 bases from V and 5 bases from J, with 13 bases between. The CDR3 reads CASSLRGARDTQYF. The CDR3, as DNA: TGTGCCAGCAGCCTCAGGGGGGCGCGAGATACGCAGTATTTT.

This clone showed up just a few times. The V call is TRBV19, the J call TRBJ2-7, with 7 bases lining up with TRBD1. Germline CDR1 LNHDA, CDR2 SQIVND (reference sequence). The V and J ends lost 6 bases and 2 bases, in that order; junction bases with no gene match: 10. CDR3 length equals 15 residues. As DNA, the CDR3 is TGTGCCAGTAGGAGGGACAGCACCAGAGCCTACGAGCAGTACTTC. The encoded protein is CASRRDSTRAYEQYF.

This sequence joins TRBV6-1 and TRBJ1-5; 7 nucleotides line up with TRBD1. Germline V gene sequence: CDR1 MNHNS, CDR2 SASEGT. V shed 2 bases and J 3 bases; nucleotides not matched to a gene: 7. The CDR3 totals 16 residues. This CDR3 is CASSEIDRAVNQPQHF. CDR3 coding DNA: TGTGCCAGCAGTGAAATCGACAGGGCAGTCAATCAGCCCCAGCATTTT.

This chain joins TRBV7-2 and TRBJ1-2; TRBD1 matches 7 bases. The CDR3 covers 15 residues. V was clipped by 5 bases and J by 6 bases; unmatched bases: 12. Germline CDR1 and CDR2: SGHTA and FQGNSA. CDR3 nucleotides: TGTGCCAGCAGCCCTAGACAGGGATGGTCCGATGGCTACACCTTC. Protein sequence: CASSPRQGWSDGYTF.

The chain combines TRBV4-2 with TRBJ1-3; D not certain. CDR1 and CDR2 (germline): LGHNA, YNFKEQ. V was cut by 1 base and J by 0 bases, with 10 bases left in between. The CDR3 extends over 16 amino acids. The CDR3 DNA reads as TGTGCCAGCAGCCAAGTGAGAGGCTCCTCTGGAAACACCATATATTTT. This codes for CASSQVRGSSGNTIYF.